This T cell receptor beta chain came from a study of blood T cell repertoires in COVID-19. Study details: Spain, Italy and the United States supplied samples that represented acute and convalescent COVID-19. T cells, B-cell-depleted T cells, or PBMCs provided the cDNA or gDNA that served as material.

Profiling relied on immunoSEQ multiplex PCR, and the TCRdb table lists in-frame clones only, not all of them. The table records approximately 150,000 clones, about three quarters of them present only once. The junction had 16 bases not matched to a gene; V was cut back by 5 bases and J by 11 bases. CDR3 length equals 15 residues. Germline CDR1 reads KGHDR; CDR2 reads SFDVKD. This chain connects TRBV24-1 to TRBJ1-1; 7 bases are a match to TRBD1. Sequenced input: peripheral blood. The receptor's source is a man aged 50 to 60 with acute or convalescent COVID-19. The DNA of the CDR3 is TGTGCCACCAGTGGGACAACAGGGGATCTAACCGAGGCTTTCTTT. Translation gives CATSGTTGDLTEAFF.